The source of this T cell receptor beta chain is a study of PD-1 blockade in mismatch repair-deficient tumors. For the study at large: Patients had 12 to 13 mismatch repair-deficient cancer types and were previously treated and progressing. Study results and caveats: Rapid post-treatment expansion, then contraction, generally preceding radiologic response, marked tumor-resident clones.

About this clone itself: Its specificity is unknown.

TCR sequencing covered a few patients who responded to pembrolizumab. Sequencing was performed with immunoSEQ multiplex PCR; in TCRdb, only in-frame clones are kept and a portion is missing. Here the sample spans tens of thousands of clones, approximately 80% being singletons. The sequence was collected from an adult with mismatch repair-deficient cancer. The input for sequencing was peripheral blood, taken 4 weeks after starting pembrolizumab.

As DNA, the CDR3 is TGCGCCAGCAGAAGTCCCCGGACAGGGGGGGACTACGAGCAGTACTTC. This codes for CASRSPRTGGDYEQYF. The J gene is TRBJ2-7, the V gene TRBV5-1; TRBD1 agrees at 10 bases. Germline V gene sequence: CDR1 SGHRS, CDR2 YFSETQ. This CDR3 has 16 residues. The trim removed 5 bases at V and 3 bases at J, leaving 11 bases unmatched.